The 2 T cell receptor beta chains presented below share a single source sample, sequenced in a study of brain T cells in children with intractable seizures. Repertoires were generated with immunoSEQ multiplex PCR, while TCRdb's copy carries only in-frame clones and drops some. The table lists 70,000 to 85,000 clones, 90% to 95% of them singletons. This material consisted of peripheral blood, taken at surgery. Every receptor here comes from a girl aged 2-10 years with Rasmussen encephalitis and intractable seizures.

The CDR3: CATSREGIQDEQFF. DNA of the CDR3: TGTGCCACCAGCAGAGAGGGGATCCAGGATGAGCAGTTCTTC. This chain joins TRBV15 and TRBJ2-1; D is undetermined. The CDR3 consists of 14 residues. CDR1 is LNHNV, CDR2 YYDKDF, per germline (reference sequence). V shed 0 bases and J shed 8 bases, with 11 bases lying between them.

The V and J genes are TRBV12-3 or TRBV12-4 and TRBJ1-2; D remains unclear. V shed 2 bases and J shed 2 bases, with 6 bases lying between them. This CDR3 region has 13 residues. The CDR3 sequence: CASSLFRNYGYTF. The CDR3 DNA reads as TGTGCCAGCAGTTTATTCAGGAACTATGGCTACACCTTC.